This T cell receptor (beta chain) was captured by sequencing in a study of memory CD4+ T cells and cytomegalovirus serostatus (dated by TCRdb to the late 2010s). Context from the whole study: The approximately 35 healthy Belgian adults in the cohort included 9 who were CMV seropositive and about 24 who were CMV seronegative. CD4+ memory TCRbeta repertoires of a Belgian cohort with known cytomegalovirus serostatus were sequenced in order to replicate a published TCR-based CMV serostatus classifier.

A FACSAria II was used to sort memory CD4+ T cells, defined as single viable CD3+CD4+CD8-CD45RO+ cells. CMV serostatus was determined with a Roche Elecsys assay detecting serum IgG against CMV pp150, pp28, p38 and p52. Once the samples were thawed, total CD4+ T cells were enriched through positive selection using CD4 magnetic microbeads. The samples came from a different study that was designed specifically to examine the CD4+ T cell memory repertoire. Following standard operating procedures, peripheral blood mononuclear cells were isolated and cryopreserved, while serum was kept at -80 degrees C. CD3-PerCP (BW264/56), CD4-APC (RPA-T4), CD45RO-PE (UCHT1) and CD8-Pacific Orange (3B5) antibodies were used for staining, and non-viable cells were excluded with Sytox blue. According to the germline V gene, CDR1 reads SGHRS and CDR2 reads YFSETQ. From the cysteine up to the phenylalanine, the CDR3 has a length of 16 residues. Only the CDR3 DNA stays, 48 bases, in frame from base 1. Trimming removed 0 bases from V and 5 bases from J; the gene matches leave 9 bases unexplained.

What the work shows at the level of the full study, not this receptor alone: On the Belgian cohort, the classifier based on the original framework reached a median bootstrapped AUC of approximately 0.95, with a 95% CI of 0.76-1.00. Among the 150 to 200 previously reported CMV-associated TCRbeta sequences, roughly 68 showed up in the CD4+ memory repertoires, with each one found in between one and five individuals. For CMV serostatus prediction, a median bootstrapped AUC of about 0.96 was reached with the original framework, and a median bootstrapped AUC of about 0.89 was reached with a US-trained random forest. Only CD4+CD45RO+ memory cells were sequenced, unlike the original study, which covered naive and memory CD4+ and CD8+ populations. Results were interpreted as suggesting that the CMV-associated TCR signature is largely present in the CD4+ memory repertoire.

Genomic DNA was extracted from sorted cells with the Quick-DNA Microprep Kit. Amplification of TCRbeta DNA was done with the immunoSEQ hsTCRbeta kit, following the protocol from the manufacturer. An Illumina MiSeq instrument was used to sequence the TCRbeta libraries. The study's processing was this. Removing out-of-frame sequences left 2,204,828 distinct TCRbeta sequences, an average of approximately 65,000 per individual. Each individual was scored using the number of 160 or so previously reported CMV-associated TCRbeta sequences that the individual carried and the total number of productive distinct TCRbeta sequences. A beta-binomial model was reimplemented in Python, and scikit-learn random forests with default parameters were trained on data from the US cohort. Classifier performance on the Belgian cohort was summarized as median AUC with percentile confidence intervals over 10,000 bootstrap iterations. TCRdb obtained this table from immuneACCESS and retained in-frame rearrangements with V and J assigned. These tables miss some clones; where compared with another copy, unresolved V genes account for less than half of the shortfall, and the remainder is unexplained. V and J calls and clone size come straight from that table; D and trimming were deduced from the DNA. This sample lists about 58,000 clones; approximately 81% were detected once. The top ten clonotypes cover roughly 0.5% of the sample.

In its sample, this clone was seen once. Its antigen target is currently unknown. Base qualities are not at hand, and no much larger clone is one base apart. Sequenced input: memory CD4+ T cells from blood. The sequence was obtained from an adult in good health and CMV-seronegative. Some clones in this sample may be carry-over from other donors' samples. The chain was built from TRBV5-1 and TRBJ2-7, with TRBD1 matching 9 junction bases. The encoded CDR3 is CASSLVTGTGNDEQYF. The DNA sequence is as follows: TGCGCCAGCAGCTTGGTTACCGGGACAGGGAATGACGAGCAGTACTTC.